This TCR beta chain was retrieved from a study of Tregs in tolerant kidney transplant recipients. Study-wide results and caveats: Few patients were studied, so findings need validation in larger groups. Tregs expanded with activated donor B cells seemed most donor-specific. Donor-specific Treg expansion exceeded global Treg expansion in tolerant patients, suggesting antigen drive.

Points on this clone: Its target is unknown.

Thawed PBMCs were FACS-sorted into unstimulated CD4+CD25+CD127- regulatory T cells, CD4+CD25- non-regulatory cells, CD4 and CD8 cells. This table comes from immunoSEQ multiplex PCR, and its TCRdb copy is limited to in-frame clones, with some not included. The sample has about 110,000 clones, around 87% seen once. The CDR3 sequence is 12 residues long. CDR1 is SNHLY, CDR2 FYNNEI, per germline. V lost 0 bases, J lost 8 bases, and 7 bases lay in between. The receptor was isolated from a human donor who received a combined kidney and bone marrow transplant. The starting material was CD4+ T cells from blood, obtained before the transplant. The V call is TRBV2, the J call TRBJ1-2, with a tentative D call TRBD1 (5 bases). Here the CDR3 reads CASSEAGRGYTF. CDR3 nucleotides: TGTGCCAGCAGTGAAGCGGGGCGCGGCTACACCTTC.